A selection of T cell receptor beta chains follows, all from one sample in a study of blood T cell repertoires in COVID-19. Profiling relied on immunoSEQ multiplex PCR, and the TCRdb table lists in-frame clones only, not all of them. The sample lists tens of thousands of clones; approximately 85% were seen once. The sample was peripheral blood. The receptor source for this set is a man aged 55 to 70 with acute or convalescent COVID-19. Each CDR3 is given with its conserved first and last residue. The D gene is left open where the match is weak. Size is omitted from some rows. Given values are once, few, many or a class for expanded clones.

TGTGCCAGCAGTTCGACAGGAGGCACTGAAGCTTTCTTT	CASSSTGGTEAFF	-	-	TRBJ1-1	TRBV6-5
TGCGCCAGCAGCTTCGTAGCAGAACCCTACGAGCAGTACTTC	CASSFVAEPYEQYF	-	once	TRBJ2-7	TRBV5-1
TGTGCCAGTAGTATACCGGCGGGAGTAGCCTACAATGAGCAGTTCTTC	CASSIPAGVAYNEQFF	TRBD2	-	TRBJ2-1	TRBV19
TGTGCCAGCAGCTTAACCCCGACTAACACTGAAGCTTTCTTT	CASSLTPTNTEAFF	-	-	TRBJ1-1	TRBV7-3
TGTGCCAGTAGTATTAGAACTAGCGGGAGCGTGGATACGCAGTATTTT	CASSIRTSGSVDTQYF	TRBD2	-	TRBJ2-3	TRBV19
TGTGCCAGCAGCTTAGTTAGCGGGAAAATCGGCGGGGAGCTGTTTTTT	CASSLVSGKIGGELFF	TRBD2	-	TRBJ2-2	TRBV7-8
TGTGCCATCAGTGAGTCGGGGTTAGCGGGGACTAGCACAGATACGCAGTATTTT	CAISESGLAGTSTDTQYF	TRBD2	-	TRBJ2-3	TRBV10-3
TGTGCCAGCAGCCAATCCAGCGGGGGGTACCAAGAGACCCAGTACTTC	CASSQSSGGYQETQYF	TRBD2	-	TRBJ2-5	TRBV3-1/TRBV3-2
TGTGCCAGCAGTGCGGGGTATGGCTACACCTTC	CASSAGYGYTF	-	-	TRBJ1-2	TRBV2
TGCGCCAGCAGCTTGCCCGGGAGAAGGAAAGAGACCCAGTACTTC	CASSLPGRRKETQYF	-	-	TRBJ2-5	TRBV5-1
TGTGCCAGCAAAGAGACAGGGACTGACGGCTACACCTTC	CASKETGTDGYTF	TRBD1	-	TRBJ1-2	TRBV2
TGTGCCAGCACACAGGGTGCCAATGAAAAACTGTTTTTT	CASTQGANEKLFF	-	once	TRBJ1-4	TRBV6-5
TGTGCCTGGAGTGCCCACGGGACTAGCGGGGTTTACAATGAGCAGTTCTTC	CAWSAHGTSGVYNEQFF	TRBD2	-	TRBJ2-1	TRBV30
TGTGCCAGCAGTGAAGTGCGCCGGGAGCAGTTCTTC	CASSEVRREQFF	-	-	TRBJ2-1	TRBV2
TGCGCCAGCAGCGCCCTCGGACAGGGAGGCTACGAGCAGTACTTC	CASSALGQGGYEQYF	TRBD1	-	TRBJ2-7	TRBV5-1
TGTGCCTGGAGTATCGAAACAGGGGGCTATGGCTACACCTTC	CAWSIETGGYGYTF	TRBD1	-	TRBJ1-2	TRBV30
TGTGCCAGCAGTCCCCACGGGACAGGGGGCACTGAAGCTTTCTTT	CASSPHGTGGTEAFF	TRBD1	-	TRBJ1-1	TRBV6-5
TGCAGCGTGCAGCACCGGACTAGCGGGGACAACCAAGAGACCCAGTACTTC	CSVQHRTSGDNQETQYF	TRBD2	-	TRBJ2-5	TRBV29-1
TGTGCCACCAGCAGAGATCAGAGGTTCACCGGGGAGCTGTTTTTT	CATSRDQRFTGELFF	-	-	TRBJ2-2	TRBV15
TGTGCCAGCAGCTTAGAAGGGGGGGGCGGGGAGACCCAGTACTTC	CASSLEGGGGETQYF	-	-	TRBJ2-5	TRBV7-2
TGCAGCGTTGGAGGAGTAGGGACTAGCTTGTACGAGCAGTACTTC	CSVGGVGTSLYEQYF	TRBD2	-	TRBJ2-7	TRBV29-1
TGTGCCAGCATACGGACTTTCGGGGAGACCCAGTACTTC	CASIRTFGETQYF	-	-	TRBJ2-5	TRBV6-5